This TCR beta chain is drawn from a study of OX40 agonist ivuxolimab in advanced cancers. Of note for this clone: As yet, its antigen is unknown.

The V end lost 5 bases, the J end lost 4 bases, and 6 bases lay between the germline ends. The CDR3 is 11 amino acids. CDR1 is MNHNY, CDR2 SVGAGI, per germline (reference sequence). Generated by immunoSEQ multiplex PCR, the TCRdb table keeps only in-frame clones and is missing some. The table includes 80,000 to 95,000 clones, approximately 79% detected once. Blood specimens came from baseline, cycle 4 day 1, and cycle 7 day 1. General study results and limits: It was not determined which antigens were specifically recognized by the peripheral T cells that had undergone clonal expansion. On average, CD8+ T cells had more expanded clones than CD4+.

The J gene is TRBJ2-7, the V gene TRBV6-6; D gene ambiguous. The TCR sequence derives from an adult with an advanced solid tumor such as melanoma, head and neck, liver or kidney cancer. Here the sequenced sample was CD4+ or CD8+ T cells sorted from blood, taken in a trial of the OX40 agonist ivuxolimab. CDR3 amino acids: CASSPNYEQYF. CDR3 coding DNA: TGTGCCAGCAGTCCGAATTACGAGCAGTACTTC.